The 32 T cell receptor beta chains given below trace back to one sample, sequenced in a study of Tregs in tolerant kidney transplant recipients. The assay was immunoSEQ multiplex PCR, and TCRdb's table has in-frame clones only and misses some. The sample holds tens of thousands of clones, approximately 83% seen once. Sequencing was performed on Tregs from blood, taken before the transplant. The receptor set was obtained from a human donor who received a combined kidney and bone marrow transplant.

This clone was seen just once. CDR3 in amino acids: CASSLVGRGIGETQYF. The CDR3 DNA reads TGCGCCAGCAGCTTGGTCGGGAGGGGGATTGGAGAGACCCAGTACTTC. The V and J genes are TRBV5-1 and TRBJ2-5; TRBD2 agrees at 8 bases. The CDR3 loop spans 16 amino acids. The germline CDR1 and CDR2 sequences are SGHRS and YFSETQ. The V gene end was trimmed by 0 bases and the J gene end by 4 bases; junction bases not matched to a gene: 8.

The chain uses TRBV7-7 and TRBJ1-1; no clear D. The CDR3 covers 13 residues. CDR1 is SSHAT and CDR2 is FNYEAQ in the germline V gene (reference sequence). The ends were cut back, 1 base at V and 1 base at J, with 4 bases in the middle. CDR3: CASSLGENTEAFF. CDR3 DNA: TGTGCCAGCAGCTTAGGGGAGAACACTGAAGCTTTCTTT.

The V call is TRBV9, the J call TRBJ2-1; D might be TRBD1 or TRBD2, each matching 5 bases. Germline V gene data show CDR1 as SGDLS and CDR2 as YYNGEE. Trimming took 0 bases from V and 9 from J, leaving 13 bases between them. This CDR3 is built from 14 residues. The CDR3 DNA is TGTGCCAGCAGCGTAGGAGGACTGGGGGTTGAGCAGTTCTTC. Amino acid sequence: CASSVGGLGVEQFF.

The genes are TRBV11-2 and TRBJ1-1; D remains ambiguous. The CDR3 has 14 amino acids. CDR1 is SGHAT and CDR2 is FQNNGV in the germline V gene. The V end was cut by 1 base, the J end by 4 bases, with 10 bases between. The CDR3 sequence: CASSLGGQSTEAFF. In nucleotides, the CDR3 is TGTGCCAGCAGCTTAGGAGGTCAGAGCACTGAAGCTTTCTTT.

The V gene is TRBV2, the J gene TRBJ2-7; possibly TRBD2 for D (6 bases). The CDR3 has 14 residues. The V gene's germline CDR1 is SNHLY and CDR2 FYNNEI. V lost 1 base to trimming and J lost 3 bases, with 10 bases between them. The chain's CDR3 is CASSEEAGFYEQYF. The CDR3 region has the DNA TGTGCCAGCAGTGAAGAGGCGGGATTCTACGAGCAGTACTTC.

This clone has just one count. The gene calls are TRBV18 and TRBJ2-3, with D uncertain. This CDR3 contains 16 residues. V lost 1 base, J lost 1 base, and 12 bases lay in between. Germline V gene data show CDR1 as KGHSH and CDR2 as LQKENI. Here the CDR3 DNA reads TGTGCCAGCTCACCACGTCCCTCCCAAGGCACAGATACGCAGTATTTT. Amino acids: CASSPRPSQGTDTQYF.

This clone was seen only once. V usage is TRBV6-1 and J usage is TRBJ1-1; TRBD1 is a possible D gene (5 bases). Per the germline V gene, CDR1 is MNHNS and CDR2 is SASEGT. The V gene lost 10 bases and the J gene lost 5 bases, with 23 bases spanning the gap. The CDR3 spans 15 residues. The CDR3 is CATTAGRELLTEAFF. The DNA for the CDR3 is TGTGCCACCACAGCAGGCAGGGAACTTTTGACTGAAGCTTTCTTT.

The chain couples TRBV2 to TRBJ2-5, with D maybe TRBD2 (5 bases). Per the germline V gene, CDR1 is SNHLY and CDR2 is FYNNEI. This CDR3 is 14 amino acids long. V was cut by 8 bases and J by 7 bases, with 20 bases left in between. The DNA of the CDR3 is TGTGCCAGCTCACGGGCGGGCCCGGGCGGGACCCAGTACTTC. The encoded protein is CASSRAGPGGTQYF. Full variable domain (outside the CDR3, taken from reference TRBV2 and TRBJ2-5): EPEVTQTPSHQVTQMGQEVILRCVPISNHLYFYWYRQILGQKVEFLVSFYNNEISEKSEIFDDQFSVERPDGSNFTLKIRSTKLEDSAMYFCASSRAGPGGTQYFGPGTRLLVL.

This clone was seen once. CDR3 in amino acids: CASSPGQGGYTF. In DNA, the CDR3 is TGTGCCAGCTCACCGGGGCAGGGTGGCTACACCTTC. The rearrangement links TRBV18 to TRBJ1-2; perhaps TRBD1 as D (5 bases). Germline CDR1 is KGHSH and CDR2 is LQKENI. V dropped 3 bases and J dropped 7 bases, with 9 bases sitting between them. The CDR3 has 12 amino acids.

The CDR3 coding sequence is TGCGCCAGCAGCCTCTATTCCGGGCAGTTCTATGGCTACACCTTC. It yields the protein CASSLYSGQFYGYTF. The chain links TRBV4-1 to TRBJ1-2; D not resolved. The CDR3 loop spans 15 amino acids. Trimming removed 4 bases at V and 4 bases at J, with 16 bases between. Germline lookup yields CDR1 MGHRA and CDR2 YSYEKL.

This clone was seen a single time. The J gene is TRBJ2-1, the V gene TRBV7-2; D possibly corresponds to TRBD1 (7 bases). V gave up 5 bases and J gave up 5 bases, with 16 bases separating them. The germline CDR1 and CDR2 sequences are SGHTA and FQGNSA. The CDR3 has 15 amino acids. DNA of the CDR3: TGTGCCAGCAGCCCTTCGACAGGGAGGCACAATGAGCAGTTCTTC. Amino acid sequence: CASSPSTGRHNEQFF.

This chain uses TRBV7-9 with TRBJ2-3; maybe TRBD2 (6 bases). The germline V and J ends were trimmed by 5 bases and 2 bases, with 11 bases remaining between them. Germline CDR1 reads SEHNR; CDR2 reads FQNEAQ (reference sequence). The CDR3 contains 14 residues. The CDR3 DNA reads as TGTGCCAGCAGCCCCGGGAGCCTCACAGATACGCAGTATTTT. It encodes CASSPGSLTDTQYF.

The CDR3 nucleotides are TGCGCCAGCACGGGACTAGCGGCTAGCACAGATACGCAGTATTTT. This sequence encodes CASTGLAASTDTQYF. The chain has TRBV5-1 and TRBJ2-3, with TRBD2 identical over 11 bases. The CDR3 loop spans 15 amino acids. The germline gives CDR1 SGHRS, CDR2 YFSETQ. V shed 6 bases and J 0 bases; nucleotides not matched to a gene: 3.

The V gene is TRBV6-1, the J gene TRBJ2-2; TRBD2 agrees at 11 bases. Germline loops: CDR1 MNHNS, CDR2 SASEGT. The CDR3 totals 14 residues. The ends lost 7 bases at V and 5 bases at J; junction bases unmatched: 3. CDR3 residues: CASKRLAGTGELFF. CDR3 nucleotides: TGTGCCAGCAAACGACTAGCGGGAACCGGGGAGCTGTTTTTT.

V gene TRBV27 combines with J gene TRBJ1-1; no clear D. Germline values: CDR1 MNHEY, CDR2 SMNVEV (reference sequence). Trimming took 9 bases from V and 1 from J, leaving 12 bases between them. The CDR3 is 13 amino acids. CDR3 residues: CASSQRQNTEAFF. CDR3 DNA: TGTGCCAGTTCTCAGAGACAGAACACTGAAGCTTTCTTT.

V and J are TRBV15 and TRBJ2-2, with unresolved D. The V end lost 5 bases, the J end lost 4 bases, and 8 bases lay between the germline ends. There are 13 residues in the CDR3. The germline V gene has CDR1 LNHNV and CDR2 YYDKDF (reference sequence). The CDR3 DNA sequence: TGTGCCACCAGCCACTACTTCACCGGGGAGCTGTTTTTT. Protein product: CATSHYFTGELFF.

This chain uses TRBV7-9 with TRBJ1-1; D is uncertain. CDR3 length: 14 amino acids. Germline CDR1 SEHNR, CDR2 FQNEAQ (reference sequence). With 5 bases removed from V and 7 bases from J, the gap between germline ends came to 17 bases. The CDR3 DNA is TGTGCCAGCAGCCCTGGTTTTGGTTGGGGTGAAGCTTTCTTT. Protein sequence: CASSPGFGWGEAFF.

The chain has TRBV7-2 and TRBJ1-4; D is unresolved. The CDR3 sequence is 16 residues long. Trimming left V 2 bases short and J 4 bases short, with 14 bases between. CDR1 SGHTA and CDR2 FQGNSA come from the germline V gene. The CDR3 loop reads CASSLKSVANNEKLFF. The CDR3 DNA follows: TGTGCCAGCAGCTTAAAATCGGTGGCGAATAATGAAAAACTGTTTTTT.

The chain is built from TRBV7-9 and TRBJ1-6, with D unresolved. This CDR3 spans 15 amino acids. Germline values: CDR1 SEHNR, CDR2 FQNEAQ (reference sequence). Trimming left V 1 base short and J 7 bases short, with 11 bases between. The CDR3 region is CASSLVGLPNSPLHF. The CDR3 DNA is TGTGCCAGCAGCTTAGTCGGACTGCCCAATTCACCCCTCCACTTT. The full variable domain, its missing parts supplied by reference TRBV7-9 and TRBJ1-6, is DTGVSQNPRHKITKRGQNVTFRCDPISEHNRLYWYRQTLGQGPEFLTYFQNEAQLEKSRLLSDRFSAERPKGSFSTLEIQRTEQGDSAMYLCASSLVGLPNSPLHFGNGTRLTVT.

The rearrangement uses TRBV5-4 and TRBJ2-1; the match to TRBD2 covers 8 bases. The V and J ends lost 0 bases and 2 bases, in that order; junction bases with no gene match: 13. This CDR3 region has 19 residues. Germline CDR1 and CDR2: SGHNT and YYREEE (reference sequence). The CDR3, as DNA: TGTGCCAGCAGCTTGGAGGAAGCGCGGGGGGTCGAAACCTACAATGAGCAGTTCTTC. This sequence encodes CASSLEEARGVETYNEQFF. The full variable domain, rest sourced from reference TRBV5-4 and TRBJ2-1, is ETGVTQSPTHLIKTRGQQVTLRCSSQSGHNTVSWYQQALGQGPQFIFQYYREEENGRGNFPPRFSGLQFPNYSSELNVNALELDDSALYLCASSLEEARGVETYNEQFFGPGTRLTVL.

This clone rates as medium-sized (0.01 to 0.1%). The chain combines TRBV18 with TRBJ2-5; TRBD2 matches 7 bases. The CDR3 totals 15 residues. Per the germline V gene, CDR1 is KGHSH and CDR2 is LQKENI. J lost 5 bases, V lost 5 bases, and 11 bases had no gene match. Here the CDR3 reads CASSFTGLLTETQYF. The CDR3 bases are TGTGCCAGCTCATTTACGGGACTACTCACGGAGACCCAGTACTTC.

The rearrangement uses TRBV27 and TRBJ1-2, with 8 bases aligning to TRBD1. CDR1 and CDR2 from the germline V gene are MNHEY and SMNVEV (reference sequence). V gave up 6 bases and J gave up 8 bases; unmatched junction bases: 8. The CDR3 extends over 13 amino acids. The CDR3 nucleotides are TGTGCCAGCAGCACACAGGGGGTTCGCGGCTACACCTTC. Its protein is CASSTQGVRGYTF.

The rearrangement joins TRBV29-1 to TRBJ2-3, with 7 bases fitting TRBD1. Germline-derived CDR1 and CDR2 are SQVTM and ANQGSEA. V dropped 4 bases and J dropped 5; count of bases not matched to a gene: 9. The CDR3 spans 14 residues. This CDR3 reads CSVGGTPGGDTQYF. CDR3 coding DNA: TGCAGCGTTGGAGGTACTCCAGGGGGAGATACGCAGTATTTT.

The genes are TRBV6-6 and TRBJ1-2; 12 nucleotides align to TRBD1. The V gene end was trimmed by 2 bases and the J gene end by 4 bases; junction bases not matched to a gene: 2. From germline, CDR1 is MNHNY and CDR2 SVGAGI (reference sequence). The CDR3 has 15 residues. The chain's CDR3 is CASSYGDRGPYGYTF. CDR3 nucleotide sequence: TGTGCCAGCAGTTACGGGGACAGGGGGCCCTATGGCTACACCTTC.

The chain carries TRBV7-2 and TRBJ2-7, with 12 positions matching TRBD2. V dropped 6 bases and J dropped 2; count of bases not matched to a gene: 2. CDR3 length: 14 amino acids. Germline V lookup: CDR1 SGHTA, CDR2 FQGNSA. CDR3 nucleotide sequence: TGTGCCAGCAGTCGACTAGCGGGGGCCTACGAGCAGTACTTC. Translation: CASSRLAGAYEQYF.

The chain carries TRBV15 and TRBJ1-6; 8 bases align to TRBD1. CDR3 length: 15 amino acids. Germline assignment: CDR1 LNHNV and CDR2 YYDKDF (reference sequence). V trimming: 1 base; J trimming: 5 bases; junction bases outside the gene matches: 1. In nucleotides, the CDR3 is TGTGCCACCAGCAGAGGACAGGGGCATAATTCACCCCTCCACTTT. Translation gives CATSRGQGHNSPLHF. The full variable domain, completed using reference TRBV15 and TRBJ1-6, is DAMVIQNPRYQVTQFGKPVTLSCSQTLNHNVMYWYQQKSSQAPKLLFHYYDKDFNNEADTPDNFQSRRPNTSFCFLDIRSPGLGDTAMYLCATSRGQGHNSPLHFGNGTRLTVT.

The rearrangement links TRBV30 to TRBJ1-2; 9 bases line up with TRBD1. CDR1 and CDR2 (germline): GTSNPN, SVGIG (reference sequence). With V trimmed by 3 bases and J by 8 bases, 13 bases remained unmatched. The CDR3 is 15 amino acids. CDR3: CAWRDRGRGSGGYTF. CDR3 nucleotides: TGTGCCTGGAGGGACAGGGGAAGGGGTTCGGGCGGCTACACCTTC.

The CDR3 is CASSPQGYGNTIYF. In DNA form, the CDR3 reads TGTGCCAGCAGTCCACAGGGGTATGGAAACACCATATATTTT. The V and J genes are TRBV27 and TRBJ1-3; TRBD1 agrees at 7 bases. V shed 5 bases, J shed 3 bases, and the junction held 4 bases outside the gene matches. The CDR3 contains 14 residues. In germline, CDR1 is MNHEY, CDR2 SMNVEV (reference sequence).

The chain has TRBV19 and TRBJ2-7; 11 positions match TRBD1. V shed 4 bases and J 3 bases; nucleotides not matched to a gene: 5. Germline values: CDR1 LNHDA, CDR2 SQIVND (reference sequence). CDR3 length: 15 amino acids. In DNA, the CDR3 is TGTGCCAGTAGTAGAGGGGGGACAGGGGGCTACGAGCAGTACTTC. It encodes CASSRGGTGGYEQYF.

CDR3 nucleotide sequence: TGCGCCAGCAGCTTGGGGGTAGCGGGAGGGTACGAGCAGTACTTC. Its protein is CASSLGVAGGYEQYF. V usage is TRBV5-1 and J usage is TRBJ2-7; TRBD2 matches at 11 bases. Germline CDR1 SGHRS, CDR2 YFSETQ. The ends lost 0 bases at V and 4 bases at J; junction bases unmatched: 3. The CDR3 is made up of 15 amino acids.

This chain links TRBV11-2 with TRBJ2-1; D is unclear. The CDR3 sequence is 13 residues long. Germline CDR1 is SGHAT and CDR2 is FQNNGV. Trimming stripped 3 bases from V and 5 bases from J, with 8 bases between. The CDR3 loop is CASSLDRDNEQFF. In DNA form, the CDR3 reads TGTGCCAGCAGCTTGGACCGGGACAATGAGCAGTTCTTC.

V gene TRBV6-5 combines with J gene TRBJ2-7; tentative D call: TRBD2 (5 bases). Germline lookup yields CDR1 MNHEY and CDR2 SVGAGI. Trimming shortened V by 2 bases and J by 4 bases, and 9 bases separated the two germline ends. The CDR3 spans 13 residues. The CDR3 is CASSYEGRYEQYF. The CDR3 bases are TGTGCCAGCAGTTACGAGGGTAGATACGAGCAGTACTTC.